This T cell receptor beta chain came from a study of T cell repertoires in cytomegalovirus infection. Study background: It can be stated that public TCR beta signatures indicated CMV infection as well as a matching HLA type. Findings and limits, study-wide: Ex vivo, HLA-C-restricted CMV-specific TCR beta clonotypes prevailed over the rest of the response.

Comment on this clonotype: Its antigen remains unidentified.

TCRdb independently ran MiXCR on the reads; one entry per CDR3 protein. The sample yields about 160,000 distinct CDR3 sequences, 20% to 25% seen once. CDR1 and CDR2 (germline): KGHSH, LQKENI. The CDR3 loop spans 16 amino acids. Unmatched junction bases numbered 5, after V lost 5 bases and J lost 3 bases. The rearrangement links TRBV18 to TRBJ2-6, with 9 bases lining up with TRBD1. The material sequenced was CD8+ T cells from cultured PBMCs, taken from culture after CMV antigen stimulation. The source of this sequence is a human donor in good health (CMV status not recorded). Some clones in this sample may be carry-over from other donors' samples. The chain's CDR3 is CASSDTGGRGANVLTF. As DNA, the CDR3 is TGTGCCAGCTCAGATACAGGGGGCCGTGGGGCCAACGTCCTGACTTTC.